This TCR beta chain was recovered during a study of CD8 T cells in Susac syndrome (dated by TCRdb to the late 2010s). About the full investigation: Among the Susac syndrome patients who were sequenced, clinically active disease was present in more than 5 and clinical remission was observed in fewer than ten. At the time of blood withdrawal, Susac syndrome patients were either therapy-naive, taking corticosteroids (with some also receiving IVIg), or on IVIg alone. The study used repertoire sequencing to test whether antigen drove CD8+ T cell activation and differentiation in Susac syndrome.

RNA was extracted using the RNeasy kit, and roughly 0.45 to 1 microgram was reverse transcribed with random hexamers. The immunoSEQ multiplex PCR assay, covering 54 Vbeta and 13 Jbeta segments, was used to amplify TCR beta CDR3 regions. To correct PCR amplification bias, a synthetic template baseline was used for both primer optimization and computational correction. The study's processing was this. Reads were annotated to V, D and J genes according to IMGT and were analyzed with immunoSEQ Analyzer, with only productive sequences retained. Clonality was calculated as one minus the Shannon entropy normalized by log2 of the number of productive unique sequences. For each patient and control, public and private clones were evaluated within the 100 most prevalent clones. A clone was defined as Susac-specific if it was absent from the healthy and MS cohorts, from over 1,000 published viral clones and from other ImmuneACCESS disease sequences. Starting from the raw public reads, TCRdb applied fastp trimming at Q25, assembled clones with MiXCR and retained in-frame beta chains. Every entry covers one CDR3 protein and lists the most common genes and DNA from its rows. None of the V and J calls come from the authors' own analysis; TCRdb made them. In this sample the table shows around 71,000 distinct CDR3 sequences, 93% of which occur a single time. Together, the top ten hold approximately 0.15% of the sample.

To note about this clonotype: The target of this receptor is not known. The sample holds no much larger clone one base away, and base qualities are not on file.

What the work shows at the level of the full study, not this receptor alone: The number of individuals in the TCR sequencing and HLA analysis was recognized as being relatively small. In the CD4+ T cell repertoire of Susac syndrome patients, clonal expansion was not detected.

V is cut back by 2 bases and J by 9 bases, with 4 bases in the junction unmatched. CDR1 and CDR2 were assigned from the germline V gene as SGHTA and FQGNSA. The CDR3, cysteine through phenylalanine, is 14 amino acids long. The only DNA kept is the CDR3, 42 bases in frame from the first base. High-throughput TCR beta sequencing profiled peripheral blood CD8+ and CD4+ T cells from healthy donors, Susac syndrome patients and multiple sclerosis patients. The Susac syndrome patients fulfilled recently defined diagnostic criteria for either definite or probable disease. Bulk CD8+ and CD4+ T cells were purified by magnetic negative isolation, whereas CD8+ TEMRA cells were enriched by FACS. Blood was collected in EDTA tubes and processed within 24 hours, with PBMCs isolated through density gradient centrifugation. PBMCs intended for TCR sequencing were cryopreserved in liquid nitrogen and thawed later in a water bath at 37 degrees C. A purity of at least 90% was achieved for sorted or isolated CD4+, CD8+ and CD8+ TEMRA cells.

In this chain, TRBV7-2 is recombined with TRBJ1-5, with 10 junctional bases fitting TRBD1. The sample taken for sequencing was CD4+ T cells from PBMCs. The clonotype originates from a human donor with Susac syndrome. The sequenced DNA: TGTGCCAGCAGCTTACAGACAGGGGGCTCGCCCCAGCATTTT. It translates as CASSLQTGGSPQHF.